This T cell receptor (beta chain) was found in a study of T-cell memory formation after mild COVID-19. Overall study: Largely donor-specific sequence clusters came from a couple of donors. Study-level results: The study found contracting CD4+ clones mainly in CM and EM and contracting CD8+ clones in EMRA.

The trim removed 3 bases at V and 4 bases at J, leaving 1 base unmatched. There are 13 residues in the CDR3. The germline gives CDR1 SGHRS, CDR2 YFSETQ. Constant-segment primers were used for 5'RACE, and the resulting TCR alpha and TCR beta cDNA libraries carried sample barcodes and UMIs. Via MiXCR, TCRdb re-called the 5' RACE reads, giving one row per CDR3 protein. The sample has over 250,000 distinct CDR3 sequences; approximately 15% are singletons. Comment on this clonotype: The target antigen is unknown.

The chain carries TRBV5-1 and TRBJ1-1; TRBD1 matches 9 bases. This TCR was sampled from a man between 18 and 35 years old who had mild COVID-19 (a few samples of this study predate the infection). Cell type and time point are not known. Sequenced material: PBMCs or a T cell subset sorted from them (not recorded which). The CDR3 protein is CASSYRGPTEAFF. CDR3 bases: TGCGCCAGCAGCTACAGGGGGCCCACTGAAGCTTTCTTT.